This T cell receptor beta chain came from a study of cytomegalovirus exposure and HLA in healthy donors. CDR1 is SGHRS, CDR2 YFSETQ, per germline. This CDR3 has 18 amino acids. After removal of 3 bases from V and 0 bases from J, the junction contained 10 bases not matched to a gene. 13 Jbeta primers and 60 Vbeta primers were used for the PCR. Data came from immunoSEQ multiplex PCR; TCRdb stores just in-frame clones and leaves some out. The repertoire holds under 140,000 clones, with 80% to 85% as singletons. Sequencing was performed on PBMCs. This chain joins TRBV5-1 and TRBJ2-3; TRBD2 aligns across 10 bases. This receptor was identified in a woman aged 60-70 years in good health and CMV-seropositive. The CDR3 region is CASSSTWTSGESTDTQYF. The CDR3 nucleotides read TGCGCCAGCAGCTCCACCTGGACTAGCGGAGAAAGCACAGATACGCAGTATTTT.